A single sample gave rise to the 6 T cell receptor beta chains below, sequenced in a study of blood T cells in healthy people across ages. The authors ran a second PCR of about 6 to 11 cycles using a sample-barcoded 5' primer and a J-beta primer mix. TCRdb re-derived calls from the 5' RACE reads in MiXCR, one entry per CDR3 protein. The data show just under 750,000 distinct CDR3 sequences, around a fifth seen once. The sequenced sample consisted of blood. These receptors were obtained from a man in his 70s in good health.

In this sample, this clonotype turned up once. The chain is built from TRBV5-1 and TRBJ2-3; 7 bases are a match to TRBD2. The CDR3 totals 18 residues. Germline V gives CDR1 SGHRS, CDR2 YFSETQ. With V trimmed by 6 bases and J by 4 bases, 20 bases remained unmatched. Written as DNA, the CDR3 is TGCGCCAGCAAACCCATCAGCCCCGGACTAGGAAGTGCAGATACGCAGTATTTT. Translating it yields CASKPISPGLGSADTQYF.

V and J are TRBV29-1 and TRBJ1-1, with 8 bases lining up with TRBD1. Per the germline V gene, CDR1 is SQVTM and CDR2 is ANQGSEA. With 6 bases clipped from V and 5 bases from J, the junction kept 8 bases outside the gene matches. This CDR3 has 13 amino acids. The CDR3 bases are TGCAGCGTCACGACAGGGGCAGGTACTGAAGCTTTCTTT. This encodes CSVTTGAGTEAFF.

This chain joins TRBV5-1 and TRBJ1-6, with D unclear. Trimming removed 2 bases at V and 0 bases at J, with 9 bases between. CDR1 is SGHRS and CDR2 is YFSETQ in the germline V gene. This CDR3 contains 16 residues. The DNA for the CDR3 is TGCGCCAGCAGCTTTGGGAAGAGCTCCTATAATTCACCCCTCCACTTT. Protein product: CASSFGKSSYNSPLHF.

In its sample, this clonotype was seen a few times. V is TRBV29-1 and J is TRBJ2-1, with TRBD1 matching over 7 bases. The DNA end lines up better with TRBJ2-5; the J call may be wrong. The CDR3 is 13 amino acids. Germline-derived CDR1 and CDR2 are SQVTM and ANQGSEA. The CDR3 DNA sequence: TGCAGCACAAACAGGGGACCTCAAGAGACCCAGTACTTC. It yields the protein CSTNRGPQETQYF.

This clonotype came up a few times. The chain has TRBV4-3 and TRBJ1-3; 7 bases are a match to TRBD1. From germline, CDR1 is LGHNA and CDR2 YSLEER. This CDR3 spans 15 amino acids. The junction had 1 base not matched to a gene; V was cut back by 0 bases and J by 2 bases. The CDR3 loop is CASSQDGTAGNTIYF. The DNA for the CDR3 is TGCGCCAGCAGCCAAGACGGGACAGCTGGAAACACCATATATTTT.

The chain couples TRBV12-3 or TRBV12-4 to TRBJ2-1; TRBD2 is a possible D gene (6 bases). Trimming removed 1 base at V and 4 bases at J, with 14 bases between. The CDR3 sequence is 16 residues long. The CDR3, as DNA: TGTGCCAGCAGTTTAGGGGTCGGGGGTTGGTACAATGAGCAGTTCTTC. This encodes CASSLGVGGWYNEQFF.